This T cell receptor (beta chain) derives from a study of tumor-infiltrating lymphocytes in oesophageal squamous cell carcinoma. This clonotype has a count of ten or more. TCRdb re-analysed the PCR reads in MiXCR, keeping a single row per CDR3 protein. Seen here are just under 20,000 distinct CDR3 sequences, approximately 40% observed once, and the top ten hold about 13%. The ends were cut back, 5 bases at V and 7 bases at J, with 18 bases in the middle. The CDR3 length is 15 residues. Looked up from germline, CDR1 is SGHAT and CDR2 is FQNNGV. This TCR derives from a male donor with esophageal squamous cell carcinoma. This chain uses TRBV11-2 with TRBJ1-5; possibly TRBD1 for D (5 bases). Material for sequencing was normal esophageal tissue next to the tumor. This chain's CDR3 is CASSKGTGVIQPQHF. The DNA of the CDR3 is TGTGCCAGCAGCAAAGGGACGGGGGTTATCCAGCCCCAGCATTTT.